Described below is a single T cell receptor (beta chain) sequence and its context. The antigen remains unidentified. The source of the sample is a study of beta chain features in type 1 diabetes. Study information: The study found patients and healthy donors alike in age, gender and cell yields. Examined across all samples were about 110 million sorted cells. Notes on the study in general: Patients with Type 1 diabetes showed moderately but significantly shorter TCRB CDR3s in all four CD4+ subsets. VDJ junctions from patients with type 1 diabetes contained fewer insertions and more deletions.

The V gene's germline CDR1 is SGHTA and CDR2 FQGNSA. The CDR3 runs to 15 residues. The V and J ends lost 1 base and 5 bases respectively, with 12 bases between them. Expressed TCRB transcripts were sequenced because the entire RNA isolate underwent reverse transcription. Sequencing was performed with immunoSEQ multiplex PCR; in TCRdb, only in-frame clones are kept and a portion is missing. This sample has about 650,000 clones, with about an eighth found just once. The authors took one heparinised blood draw, averaging roughly 100 mL, from each donor. This chain connects TRBV7-2 to TRBJ1-5; D may be TRBD1 (5 bases). The clonotype originates from a man aged 25 to 40 with type 1 diabetes. The sample taken for sequencing was naive CD4+ T cells from blood. CDR3 bases: TGTGCCAGCAGCTTAGGAATCGGGACGGATCAGCCCCAGCATTTT. The encoded protein is CASSLGIGTDQPQHF.